Below, 5 T cell receptor beta chains from the same sample are listed, as sequenced in a study of T cells in Graves' hyperthyroidism and ophthalmopathy. Amplification yielded TCR beta CDR3 regions, with RNA transcripts as the source. HTBI primers were the set used in a first-round RT-PCR of the TCR CDR3. MiXCR was run by TCRdb on the multiplex PCR reads, yielding one entry per CDR3 protein. This sample has 700,000 or so distinct CDR3 sequences, with approximately 14% found just once. Sample: blood. Source of these receptors: a woman aged 45 to 65 with Graves' ophthalmopathy.

V and J are TRBV2 and TRBJ1-1; D not resolved. Germline CDR1 reads SNHLY; CDR2 reads FYNNEI. The CDR3 length is 10 residues. The V gene lost 7 bases and the J gene lost 13 bases, with 13 bases spanning the gap. CDR3 sequence: CASKETLVFF. In nucleotides, the CDR3 is TGTGCCAGCAAGGAGACATTGGTTTTCTTT.

The chain recombines TRBV20-1 with TRBJ2-7, with D tentatively TRBD1 (7 bases). CDR3 length: 15 amino acids. The V and J ends lost 2 bases and 6 bases respectively, with 20 bases between them. The germline V gene has CDR1 DFQATT and CDR2 SNEGSKA (reference sequence). CDR3 DNA: TGCAGTGCTAGACAGGGGGGTCAATCGCGTCGCGAGCAGTACTTC. This encodes CSARQGGQSRREQYF.

This clonotype was counted at least ten times. V usage is TRBV20-1 and J usage is TRBJ2-7; 8 bases align to TRBD1. The junction had 9 bases not matched to a gene; V was cut back by 1 base and J by 4 bases. CDR3 length equals 15 residues. CDR1 is DFQATT and CDR2 is SNEGSKA in the germline V gene (reference sequence). The CDR3 reads CSARGPGQGGYEQYF. CDR3 coding DNA: TGCAGTGCTAGAGGACCCGGACAGGGAGGTTACGAGCAGTACTTC.

As concerns this clonotype: It may be a read error: a sequence one base away is much more abundant. This rearrangement joins TRBV6-2 or TRBV6-3 to TRBJ2-1; no firm D call. Per the germline V gene, CDR1 is MNHEY and CDR2 is SVGEGT. The CDR3 consists of 16 residues. CDR3 DNA sequence: TGTGCCAGCAGTTACTCGAGCCGGGTTTTATACAATGAGCGGTTCTTC. Protein sequence: CASSYSSRVLYNERFF.

This clonotype was observed many times. The chain links TRBV11-2 to TRBJ2-3; TRBD2 is a possible D gene (6 bases). Between the trimmed V and J ends, which lost 0 bases and 4 bases, there was a span of 8 bases. Germline V lookup: CDR1 SGHAT, CDR2 FQNNGV. The CDR3 extends over 14 amino acids. CDR3 sequence (DNA): TGTGCCAGCAGCTTAGATCTAGCGTCAGATACGCAGTATTTT. The encoded protein is CASSLDLASDTQYF.